This passage covers 18 T cell receptor beta chains from one sample sequenced in a study of shared clonotypes between healthy human individuals. The table came from immunoSEQ multiplex PCR; TCRdb's copy has only in-frame clones and leaves some out. Of 1 million to 1.2 million clones listed, roughly 80% are singletons. Material: memory CD4+ T cells from PBMCs. The subset was: CD45RA-negative fraction. The receptors stem from a man between 18 and 29 years old in good health. Some clones in this sample may be carry-over from other donors' samples.

This clone was observed a few times. V is TRBV30 and J is TRBJ2-7; D ambiguous. This CDR3 comprises 11 residues. Germline CDR1 is GTSNPN and CDR2 is SVGIG (reference sequence). Trimming left V 0 bases short and J 5 bases short, with 5 bases between. CDR3 region: CAWSVGHEQYF. In nucleotides, the CDR3 is TGTGCCTGGAGTGTTGGTCACGAGCAGTACTTC.

The J gene is TRBJ1-2, the V gene TRBV30, with a weak D call TRBD1 (6 bases). The length of the CDR3 is 15 residues. The V and J ends lost 0 bases and 4 bases respectively, with 15 bases between them. In germline, CDR1 is GTSNPN, CDR2 SVGIG (reference sequence). The CDR3 sequence: CAWSVVPGVGYGYTF. The CDR3 region has the DNA TGTGCCTGGAGTGTAGTGCCAGGGGTTGGCTATGGCTACACCTTC.

This CDR3 is CSVGELAGAIEQFF. CDR3 nucleotides: TGCAGCGTCGGGGAACTAGCGGGAGCGATTGAGCAGTTCTTC. The rearrangement joins TRBV29-1 to TRBJ2-1, with TRBD2 matching 11 bases. With 6 bases clipped from V and 9 bases from J, the junction kept 10 bases outside the gene matches. The V gene's germline CDR1 is SQVTM and CDR2 ANQGSEA. This CDR3 spans 14 amino acids.

In regard to this clone: Other nucleotide sequences in the sample specify the same CDR3. The chain couples TRBV28 to TRBJ1-1; no clear D gene. Germline V CDR1 and CDR2: MDHEN, SYDVKM. The CDR3 is 13 amino acids. With 3 bases removed from V and 1 base from J, the gap between germline ends came to 6 bases. CDR3 coding DNA: TGTGCCAGCAGTTTCGGCAGGAACACTGAAGCTTTCTTT. This sequence encodes CASSFGRNTEAFF.

This clone has a handful of counts. This chain uses TRBV30 with TRBJ1-1; 9 nucleotides match TRBD1. With V trimmed by 7 bases and J by 5 bases, 5 bases remained unmatched. The germline V gene encodes CDR1 GTSNPN and CDR2 SVGIG (reference sequence). The CDR3 runs to 12 residues. This CDR3 reads CALYRGPTEAFF. DNA of the CDR3: TGTGCCTTATACAGGGGGCCGACTGAAGCTTTCTTT.

As regards this clone: Other DNA sequences in the same sample also yield this CDR3. The chain employs TRBV5-6 and TRBJ1-1; D unclear. This CDR3 has 12 residues. CDR1 SGHDT and CDR2 YYEEEE come from the germline V gene. The V end lost 0 bases, the J end lost 5 bases, and 5 bases lay between the germline ends. DNA for the CDR3: TGTGCCAGCAGCTTGGTAGGGACTGAAGCTTTCTTT. This gives the protein CASSLVGTEAFF. Using reference TRBV5-6 and TRBJ1-1 for the parts outside the CDR3, the full variable domain is DAGVTQSPTHLIKTRGQQVTLRCSPKSGHDTVSWYQQALGQGPQFIFQYYEEEERQRGNFPDRFSGHQFPNYSSELNVNALLLGDSALYLCASSLVGTEAFFGQGTRLTVV.

V gene TRBV5-5 combines with J gene TRBJ2-1, with D possibly being TRBD2 (5 bases). The ends were cut back, 5 bases at V and 8 bases at J, with 11 bases in the middle. CDR1 is SGHKS and CDR2 is YYEKEE in the germline V gene (reference sequence). CDR3 size: 12 residues. The CDR3 DNA reads TGTGCCAGCAGTTATAGGGAGCATGAGCAGTTCTTC. Its translation: CASSYREHEQFF.

The chain is built from TRBV6-5 and TRBJ1-1; D unclear. V lost 5 bases and J 1 base, leaving 8 bases between the germline ends. CDR3 length: 13 residues. CDR1 and CDR2 (germline): MNHEY, SVGAGI. In DNA, the CDR3 is TGTGCCAGCAGTGACGACGGGAACACTGAAGCTTTCTTT. It is translated as CASSDDGNTEAFF.

The chain recombines TRBV5-1 with TRBJ2-1; D might be TRBD2 (5 bases). Germline V lookup: CDR1 SGHRS, CDR2 YFSETQ. Trimming took off 4 bases at V and 4 bases at J, with 15 bases between the two ends. This CDR3 region has 15 residues. The CDR3 region has the DNA TGCGCCAGCAGCCTTGGGGAGTTCGGTTACAATGAGCAGTTCTTC. Residues: CASSLGEFGYNEQFF.

The chain links TRBV9 to TRBJ2-3; possibly TRBD2 for D (5 bases). Trimming removed 4 bases at V and 0 bases at J, with 9 bases between. This CDR3 region has 14 residues. Germline values: CDR1 SGDLS, CDR2 YYNGEE. The CDR3 region is CASSPAGSTDTQYF. CDR3 nucleotides: TGTGCCAGCAGCCCGGCGGGTAGCACAGATACGCAGTATTTT. The full variable domain, with the rest looked up from reference TRBV9 and TRBJ2-3, is DSGVTQTPKHLITATGQRVTLRCSPRSGDLSVYWYQQSLDQGLQFLIQYYNGEERAKGNILERFSAQQFPDLHSELNLSSLELGDSALYFCASSPAGSTDTQYFGPGTRLTVL.

The V call is TRBV9, the J call TRBJ2-5; 8 bases are shared with TRBD1. The CDR3 length is 15 residues. V trimming: 2 bases; J trimming: 4 bases; junction bases outside the gene matches: 7. Germline V gives CDR1 SGDLS, CDR2 YYNGEE. This CDR3 is CASSVSPTGVETQYF. CDR3 nucleotides: TGTGCCAGCAGCGTGAGCCCGACAGGGGTAGAGACCCAGTACTTC.

CDR3 amino acids: CASSDTGRTDTQYF. The DNA for the CDR3 is TGTGCCAGCAGCGACACAGGGAGAACAGATACGCAGTATTTT. The chain combines TRBV7-9 with TRBJ2-3, with D possibly TRBD1 on 6 matching bases. This CDR3 comprises 14 residues. The V end lost 5 bases, the J end lost 3 bases, and 12 bases lay between the germline ends. The germline gives CDR1 SEHNR, CDR2 FQNEAQ (reference sequence).

The chain has TRBV18 and TRBJ2-7; the D gene is possibly TRBD2 (6 bases). Trimming stripped 6 bases from V and 7 bases from J, with 13 bases between. CDR1 is KGHSH and CDR2 is LQKENI in the germline V gene. The CDR3 consists of 12 residues. The CDR3 protein is CASSPEGREQYF. The CDR3 nucleotides read TGTGCCAGCTCGCCGGAGGGGAGGGAGCAGTACTTC.

V and J are TRBV19 and TRBJ1-5; no definite D call. Germline lookup yields CDR1 LNHDA and CDR2 SQIVND (reference sequence). Between the trimmed V and J ends, which lost 6 bases and 4 bases, there was a span of 13 bases. The CDR3 runs to 14 residues. Here the CDR3 DNA reads TGTGCCAGTAGGCCCCCGCAGCGGAATCAGCCCCAGCATTTT. Its protein is CASRPPQRNQPQHF.

V and J are TRBV5-1 and TRBJ2-1, with a weak D call TRBD1 (7 bases). Germline V gene lookup returns CDR1 SGHRS and CDR2 YFSETQ. This CDR3 comprises 16 residues. The germline V and J ends were trimmed by 5 bases and 10 bases, with 25 bases remaining between them. Here the CDR3 DNA reads TGCGCCAGCAGTACTAACAGGGGAGGAGGCCAGGGCGAGCAGTTCTTC. Protein: CASSTNRGGGQGEQFF. Supplemented by reference TRBV5-1 and TRBJ2-1, the full variable domain reads KAGVTQTPRYLIKTRGQQVTLSCSPISGHRSVSWYQQTPGQGLQFLFEYFSETQRNKGNFPGRFSGRQFSNSRSEMNVSTLELGDSALYLCASSTNRGGGQGEQFFGPGTRLTVL.

This clone was recorded once. The genes are TRBV18 and TRBJ1-1; D perhaps matches TRBD1 (6 bases). The CDR3 is made up of 16 amino acids. Germline V CDR1 and CDR2: KGHSH, LQKENI. Deletions cut 3 bases from V and 4 bases from J, with 18 bases between. Here the CDR3 reads CASSPTTGGWTTEAFF. For the CDR3, the DNA is TGTGCCAGCTCACCGACAACGGGGGGCTGGACCACTGAAGCTTTCTTT.

The rearrangement links TRBV4-1 to TRBJ2-7, with 7 bases fitting TRBD2. This CDR3 has 16 amino acids. Germline CDR1 reads MGHRA; CDR2 reads YSYEKL. J gave up 6 bases and V 1 base, and 12 bases lay outside the gene matches. The CDR3: CASSQGPASGYREQYF. Written as DNA, the CDR3 is TGCGCCAGCAGCCAAGGCCCGGCTAGCGGCTACCGCGAGCAGTACTTC.

The chain carries TRBV29-1 and TRBJ2-1; D not certain. This CDR3 region has 15 residues. Trimming left V 6 bases short and J 1 base short, with 16 bases between. Germline V gives CDR1 SQVTM, CDR2 ANQGSEA. The CDR3: CSVVSRFRSYNEQFF. The CDR3, as DNA: TGCAGCGTGGTGAGCCGTTTCAGGTCCTACAATGAGCAGTTCTTC.